Listed below are T cell receptor beta chains from one sample, sequenced in a study of post-analysis software for immune sequencing data. TCRdb re-called the PCR reads through MiXCR, storing one row per CDR3 protein. The repertoire holds 650,000 to 900,000 distinct CDR3 sequences, 46% seen once, with roughly 4.9% in the top ten. The sequenced material came from blood. These receptors were taken from a girl aged 10 to 17 with multiple sclerosis. CDR3s include the opening cysteine and the closing phenylalanine or tryptophan. The D gene is left open where the match is weak. Clone size is shown for a subset of rows, as once, few, many or a class of expanded clone.

size	V	D	J	CDR3	DNA
-	TRBV9	-	TRBJ1-4	CASSPGEMVVEKLFF	TGTGCCAGCAGCCCGGGGGAGATGGTGGTCGAAAAACTGTTTTTT
few	TRBV6-2/TRBV6-3	-	TRBJ1-1	CASSPPARGTEAFF	TGTGCCAGCAGTCCCCCTGCAAGGGGCACTGAAGCTTTCTTT
-	TRBV7-9	-	TRBJ2-3	CASSLLGSPSTDTQYF	TGTGCCAGCAGCTTACTGGGCTCCCCTAGCACAGATACGCAGTATTTT
-	TRBV29-1	TRBD2	TRBJ2-5	CSVLDPGLAGVEQYF	TGCAGCGTCCTTGATCCGGGACTAGCGGGAGTAGAGCAGTACTTC
-	TRBV4-3	-	TRBJ1-2	CASSQDPGAENYGYTF	TGCGCCAGCAGCCAAGATCCGGGGGCGGAGAACTATGGCTACACCTTC
many	TRBV20-1	-	TRBJ2-4	CSARPRLEQYF	TGCAGTGCTAGACCGCGACTTGAGCAGTACTTC
few	TRBV6-2/TRBV6-3	-	TRBJ1-5	CASSYSGISNQPQHF	TGTGCCAGCAGTTACTCGGGGATCAGCAATCAGCCCCAGCATTTT
once	TRBV19	TRBD1	TRBJ1-4	CASSMTGKEKLFF	TGTGCCAGTAGTATGACAGGGAAAGAAAAACTGTTTTTT
-	TRBV19	-	TRBJ2-1	CASSISEGTRTNEQFF	TGTGCCAGTAGTATTTCCGAAGGGACGCGTACCAATGAGCAGTTCTTC
few	TRBV4-3	-	TRBJ1-1	CASSQETQNTEAFF	TGCGCCAGCAGCCAAGAGACACAGAACACTGAAGCTTTCTTT
-	TRBV29-1	-	TRBJ2-7	CSVEVVNEQYF	TGCAGCGTTGAAGTAGTAAACGAGCAGTACTTC
once	TRBV27	-	TRBJ2-1	CASSPEGNSYNEQFF	TGTGCCAGCAGTCCGGAGGGGAACTCCTACAATGAGCAGTTCTTC
-	TRBV5-1	-	TRBJ2-3	CASSLGEGGTDTQYF	TGCGCCAGCAGCTTGGGAGAAGGGGGGACAGATACGCAGTATTTT
few	TRBV5-6	TRBD2	TRBJ2-7	CASSLGTRPFYEQYF	TGTGCCAGCAGCTTGGGGACTAGACCGTTTTACGAGCAGTACTTC
few	TRBV6-5	-	TRBJ1-1	CASSYRSGNTEAFF	TGTGCCAGCAGTTATCGATCGGGGAACACTGAAGCTTTCTTT
-	TRBV4-1	-	TRBJ2-4	CANSQDGDIQYF	TGCGCCAACAGCCAAGACGGGGACATTCAGTACTTC
-	TRBV9	TRBD1	TRBJ1-4	CASARGREDEKLFF	TGTGCCAGCGCGAGGGGGCGAGAAGATGAAAAACTGTTTTTT
-	TRBV20-1	-	TRBJ2-5	CSARVRGVETQYF	TGCAGTGCTAGAGTCAGGGGCGTAGAGACCCAGTACTTC
-	TRBV5-5	TRBD1	TRBJ1-1	CASSASQGATEAFF	TGTGCCAGCAGCGCATCACAGGGGGCGACTGAAGCTTTCTTT